The entry that follows covers one TCR beta chain sequence. What it binds is unknown. The CDR3 sequence is 13 residues long. The germline V gene encodes CDR1 KGHSH and CDR2 LQKENI. Trimming took off 3 bases at V and 7 bases at J, with 9 bases between the two ends. The source of the sample is a study of T cell clones after liver transplantation. In the study overall: Samples came from ITN030ST, which attempted immunosuppression withdrawal within 2 years of liver transplantation. Post-transplant blood was tracked for graft-donor-reactive T cell clones identified in a pre-transplant mixed lymphocyte reaction.

The study's findings and limits: A significant post-transplant drop in circulating graft-donor-reactive CD4 TCRbeta sequences occurred in most of the 8 subjects. Migration into the graft, not deletion, may explain lost graft donor-reactive T cells.

Assay used: immunoSEQ multiplex PCR; TCRdb lists only in-frame clones, some missing. The sample holds roughly 50,000 clones, around 84% seen once. The sequence came from a human donor who received a liver transplant. The specimen comprised CD4+ T cells from blood, sampled before liver transplant. V is TRBV18 and J is TRBJ1-4; D possibly corresponds to TRBD1 (5 bases). The CDR3 region has the DNA TGTGCCAGCTCACCCTCGACAGCTGAAAAACTGTTTTTT. This translates into CASSPSTAEKLFF.